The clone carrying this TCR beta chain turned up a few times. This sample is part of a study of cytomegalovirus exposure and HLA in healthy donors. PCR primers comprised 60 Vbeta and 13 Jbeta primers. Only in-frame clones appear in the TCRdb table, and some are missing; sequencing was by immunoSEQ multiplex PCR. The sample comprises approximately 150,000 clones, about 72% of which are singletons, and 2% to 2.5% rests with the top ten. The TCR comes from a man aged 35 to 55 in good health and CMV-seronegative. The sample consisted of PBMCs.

CDR3 protein: CASSLHGGGISGYTF. The CDR3 nucleotides are TGTGCCAGCAGCCTACACGGCGGGGGCATTAGCGGCTACACCTTC. The rearrangement joins TRBV7-9 to TRBJ1-2; maybe TRBD1 (6 bases). Trimming removed 5 bases at V and 8 bases at J, with 21 bases between. The V gene's germline CDR1 is SEHNR and CDR2 FQNEAQ (reference sequence). CDR3 length: 15 amino acids. Supplemented by reference TRBV7-9 and TRBJ1-2, the full variable domain reads DTGVSQNPRHKITKRGQNVTFRCDPISEHNRLYWYRQTLGQGPEFLTYFQNEAQLEKSRLLSDRFSAERPKGSFSTLEIQRTEQGDSAMYLCASSLHGGGISGYTFGSGTRLTVV.